The clone carrying this TCR beta chain has just a few counts. Its antigen is as yet unknown. The CDR3 runs 16 residues. Trimming took 1 base from V and 4 from J; bases not matched to a gene: 2. The germline gives CDR1 MGHRA, CDR2 YSYEKL. Amplification yielded TCR beta CDR3 regions, with RNA transcripts as the source. TCR CDR3 regions were first amplified by RT-PCR with HTBI primers. Using its own MiXCR run on the multiplex PCR reads, TCRdb lists one record per CDR3 protein. The sample carries approximately 380,000 distinct CDR3 sequences, about a fifth recorded once. It was uncontrolled infection, other autoimmune disease, pregnancy or lactation that excluded patients. This entry belongs to a study of T cells in Graves' hyperthyroidism and ophthalmopathy. Whole-study results and caveats: In validation, the model predicted ophthalmopathy. These predictions came a median roughly 6.5 months before onset. Blood samples included most of the expanded thyroid clonotypes exceeding 0.001.

The rearrangement uses TRBV4-1 and TRBJ2-5, with 14 bases matching TRBD2. The TCR originated in a woman between 18 and 29 years old with Graves' hyperthyroidism. The sample taken for sequencing was blood. The CDR3 DNA reads as TGCGCCAGCAGCCAAGCCGGGACTAGCGGGGGAGAGACCCAGTACTTC. Translated: CASSQAGTSGGETQYF.